Listed here are 19 T cell receptor beta chains from one sample, sequenced in a study of T cell changes during pregnancy in multiple sclerosis. The data were produced by immunoSEQ multiplex PCR, yet TCRdb's version contains in-frame clones alone and is incomplete. The table includes roughly 58,000 clones, about 88% detected once. The source was CD8+ T cells from peripheral blood mononuclear cells, collected before pregnancy. These TCRs come from a female donor with multiple sclerosis, enrolled in a pregnancy study.

This clone was seen a single time. This chain connects TRBV6-5 to TRBJ2-1; the D gene is possibly TRBD1 (6 bases). Germline assignment: CDR1 MNHEY and CDR2 SVGAGI. V shed 5 bases and J shed 2 bases, with 7 bases lying between them. The CDR3 loop spans 13 amino acids. The CDR3 DNA follows: TGTGCCAGCAGTAGGGGGACCTACAATGAGCAGTTCTTC. This sequence encodes CASSRGTYNEQFF.

The chain has TRBV7-9 and TRBJ1-1; D uncertain. CDR3 size: 13 residues. The germline CDR1 and CDR2 sequences are SEHNR and FQNEAQ (reference sequence). V was shortened by 3 bases and J by 5 bases, with 10 bases between the two germline ends. The CDR3 DNA follows: TGTGCCAGCAGCTTGTCTAGGTGGACTGAAGCTTTCTTT. As protein: CASSLSRWTEAFF.

The rearrangement uses TRBV5-5 and TRBJ1-2, with 9 bases lining up with TRBD1. Per germline, CDR1 SGHKS and CDR2 YYEKEE (reference sequence). There are 14 residues in the CDR3. The junction had 5 bases not matched to a gene; V was cut back by 4 bases and J by 4 bases. The CDR3 region has the DNA TGTGCCAGCAGCCCTGGACAGGGGTTCTATGGCTACACCTTC. This sequence encodes CASSPGQGFYGYTF.

The rearrangement links TRBV4-1 to TRBJ2-2, with D uncertain. The germline gives CDR1 MGHRA, CDR2 YSYEKL. This CDR3 contains 14 residues. Trimming left V 3 bases short and J 0 bases short, with 5 bases between. The CDR3 protein is CASSHRTNTGELFF. In nucleotides, the CDR3 is TGCGCCAGCAGCCACAGGACGAACACCGGGGAGCTGTTTTTT.

The rearrangement uses TRBV28 and TRBJ1-6; perhaps TRBD1 as D (6 bases). V was pared by 1 base and J by 7 bases, with 11 bases between. The V gene's germline CDR1 is MDHEN and CDR2 SYDVKM. CDR3 length: 15 residues. The CDR3 DNA follows: TGTGCCAGCAGTTTATCCGGGACAAGGAATTCACCCCTCCACTTT. As protein: CASSLSGTRNSPLHF.

The chain combines TRBV30 with TRBJ1-2; 10 bases line up with TRBD1. The germline gives CDR1 GTSNPN, CDR2 SVGIG (reference sequence). The CDR3 sequence is 15 residues long. Losses at the gene ends were 5 bases for V and 8 bases for J; bases not matched to a gene: 14. CDR3 in amino acids: CAWHPGQGLLGGYTF. The CDR3 nucleotides are TGTGCCTGGCACCCGGGACAGGGGCTTTTGGGGGGCTACACCTTC.

This clone was seen only once. The gene calls are TRBV9 and TRBJ2-5; D not certain. The V end was cut by 6 bases, the J end by 7 bases, with 16 bases between. The CDR3 totals 13 residues. Germline assignment: CDR1 SGDLS and CDR2 YYNGEE. The CDR3 loop is CASTQSDTGTQYF. The CDR3 nucleotides are TGTGCCAGCACCCAATCCGATACCGGGACCCAGTACTTC.

The J gene is TRBJ2-7, the V gene TRBV9, with 8 positions matching TRBD1. The V and J ends lost 0 bases and 6 bases, in that order; junction bases with no gene match: 8. The CDR3 has 15 amino acids. The V gene's germline CDR1 is SGDLS and CDR2 YYNGEE. This chain's CDR3 is CASSVGQGYGTEQYF. For the CDR3, the DNA is TGTGCCAGCAGCGTAGGACAGGGGTACGGGACCGAGCAGTACTTC.

The chain uses TRBV2 and TRBJ1-1; no definite D call. CDR3 length: 14 amino acids. Trimming stripped 8 bases from V and 2 bases from J, with 15 bases between. The germline gives CDR1 SNHLY, CDR2 FYNNEI. The CDR3 region is CASGWSQTNTEAFF. The CDR3 nucleotides read TGTGCCAGCGGTTGGTCCCAAACTAACACTGAAGCTTTCTTT.

This rearrangement joins TRBV19 to TRBJ2-1; 10 bases agree with TRBD2. CDR1 LNHDA and CDR2 SQIVND come from the germline V gene (reference sequence). The CDR3 runs to 15 residues. V was pared by 7 bases and J by 9 bases, with 12 bases of the junction left unmatched. The CDR3 DNA reads as TGTGCCAGTAAAGATTCTAGCGGGGGACCGGGTGAGCAGTTCTTC. Translated: CASKDSSGGPGEQFF.

The CDR3 nucleotides are TGCGCCAGCAGCCAAGAGCGGTGGAGTTTGGCTGAAAAACTGTTTTTT. It encodes CASSQERWSLAEKLFF. The genes are TRBV4-3 and TRBJ1-4; no definite D call. The CDR3 is made up of 16 amino acids. Germline V gene data show CDR1 as LGHNA and CDR2 as YSLEER. The germline V and J ends were trimmed by 0 bases and 7 bases, with 15 bases remaining between them.

This clone has just one count. The rearrangement links TRBV2 to TRBJ1-1; 7 bases fit TRBD1. CDR1 and CDR2 from the germline V gene are SNHLY and FYNNEI. J lost 5 bases, V lost 3 bases, and 9 bases had no gene match. CDR3 size: 15 residues. Here the CDR3 DNA reads TGTGCCAGCAGTGAGATAGCGGCAGGGGGGACTGAAGCTTTCTTT. Translation gives CASSEIAAGGTEAFF.

V gene TRBV4-3 combines with J gene TRBJ1-1; tentative D call: TRBD1 (6 bases). The CDR3 consists of 15 residues. The germline V gene encodes CDR1 LGHNA and CDR2 YSLEER. V lost 4 bases and J 0 bases, leaving 12 bases between the germline ends. CDR3 sequence: CASSRLQGMNTEAFF. CDR3 coding DNA: TGCGCCAGCAGCCGATTGCAGGGGATGAACACTGAAGCTTTCTTT.

The J gene is TRBJ1-1, the V gene TRBV13; a possible D gene is TRBD1 (6 bases). From germline, CDR1 is PRHDT and CDR2 FYEKMQ (reference sequence). V was pared by 8 bases and J by 4 bases, with 11 bases between. The CDR3 sequence is 12 residues long. The CDR3 loop is CASCRGATEAFF. Written as DNA, the CDR3 is TGTGCCAGCTGCCGGGGGGCCACTGAAGCTTTCTTT.

The chain is built from TRBV29-1 and TRBJ2-7; maybe TRBD1 (5 bases). Germline V lookup: CDR1 SQVTM, CDR2 ANQGSEA. V was shortened by 0 bases and J by 2 bases, with 8 bases between the two germline ends. The CDR3 is made up of 13 amino acids. The CDR3 DNA is TGCAGCGTTGAAGATCAGGGTCCCTACGAGCAGTACTTC. Its protein is CSVEDQGPYEQYF.

This chain joins TRBV4-3 and TRBJ2-1; 7 bases line up with TRBD2. The CDR3 contains 15 residues. Losses at the gene ends were 1 base for V and 9 bases for J; bases not matched to a gene: 9. The germline V gene has CDR1 LGHNA and CDR2 YSLEER. CDR3 nucleotides: TGCGCCAGCAGCCAAGTTCTAGCGGCCGCACTTGAGCAGTTCTTC. As protein: CASSQVLAAALEQFF.

The DNA of the CDR3 is TGTGCCAGCAGTCGGGGGCGCAGGGGGCTTGACACCGGGGAGCTGTTTTTT. Its translation is CASSRGRRGLDTGELFF. The chain has TRBV7-8 and TRBJ2-2, with TRBD1 identical over 8 bases. The germline V gene has CDR1 SGHVS and CDR2 FQNEAQ. This CDR3 spans 17 amino acids. The ends lost 6 bases at V and 3 bases at J; junction bases unmatched: 12.

This chain uses TRBV6-5 with TRBJ1-1; possibly TRBD1 for D (5 bases). The germline CDR1 and CDR2 sequences are MNHEY and SVGAGI. This CDR3 has 13 residues. Trimming cost V 6 bases and J 0 bases, with 8 bases left between them. The CDR3 DNA reads as TGTGCCAGCAGCCTGACAGTGAACACTGAAGCTTTCTTT. Translated: CASSLTVNTEAFF.

The chain joins TRBV4-3 to TRBJ2-7; maybe TRBD2 (5 bases). Germline V lookup: CDR1 LGHNA, CDR2 YSLEER. The V end lost 3 bases, the J end lost 0 bases, and 12 bases lay between the germline ends. CDR3 length: 15 residues. CDR3 nucleotides: TGCGCCAGCAGCCACGGACGGAGGAGCTCCTACGAGCAGTACTTC. This encodes CASSHGRRSSYEQYF.